What follows are 27 T cell receptor beta chains derived from one specimen sequenced in a study of graft-versus-host responses after intestinal transplantation. Antigens for these TCRs are unknown. Assay: immunoSEQ multiplex PCR; the TCRdb copy retains only in-frame clones and omits some. Among about 100,000 clones, about 90% were seen once, and the ten largest hold approximately 0.97%. The material sequenced was unstimulated CD4+ T cells sorted from spleen or lymph node cells, taken before intestinal transplant. These receptors were collected from a human donor who received an intestinal transplant.

This chain links TRBV2 with TRBJ2-2, with D possibly matching TRBD1 (6 bases). This CDR3 is 16 amino acids long. V shed 4 bases and J shed 5 bases, with 17 bases lying between them. Germline CDR1 and CDR2: SNHLY and FYNNEI. The CDR3 loop reads CASSVHPRGRTGELFF. For the CDR3, the DNA is TGTGCCAGCAGTGTTCATCCCAGGGGTCGTACCGGGGAGCTGTTTTTT.

The V call is TRBV6-1, the J call TRBJ2-7; the match to TRBD2 covers 8 bases. Trimming removed 8 bases from V and 3 bases from J; junction bases left unmatched: 9. The CDR3 sequence is 14 residues long. Germline CDR1 reads MNHNS; CDR2 reads SASEGT. This chain's CDR3 is CASQSAGGIYEQYF. The CDR3 nucleotides read TGTGCCAGCCAGTCGGCGGGAGGTATCTACGAGCAGTACTTC.

This clone was seen more than once but under ten times. The chain has TRBV6-5 and TRBJ2-7; 7 nucleotides line up with TRBD1. CDR1 MNHEY and CDR2 SVGAGI come from the germline V gene. Trimming removed 2 bases from V and 7 bases from J; junction bases left unmatched: 11. The CDR3 has 15 residues. CDR3 sequence: CASSYGPGTVFEQYF. The CDR3 DNA reads as TGTGCCAGCAGTTACGGTCCCGGGACAGTTTTTGAGCAGTACTTC.

A note on this clone: This sample also contains other DNA sequences that code for the same CDR3. The V call is TRBV7-9, the J call TRBJ2-1; no clear D. In germline, CDR1 is SEHNR, CDR2 FQNEAQ (reference sequence). Trimming shortened V by 4 bases and J by 8 bases, and 6 bases separated the two germline ends. The CDR3 totals 11 residues. CDR3 loop: CASSSRDEQFF. CDR3 coding DNA: TGTGCCAGCAGCTCAAGAGATGAGCAGTTCTTC.

The rearrangement uses TRBV19 and TRBJ1-2, with D possibly being TRBD1 (5 bases). V lost 6 bases, J lost 8 bases, and 13 bases lay in between. Germline CDR1 reads LNHDA; CDR2 reads SQIVND (reference sequence). The CDR3 contains 12 residues. DNA of the CDR3: TGTGCCAGTAGGGGGGTTGTCTGGGGCTACACCTTC. It specifies CASRGVVWGYTF.

The chain joins TRBV9 to TRBJ2-1; TRBD1 matches 11 bases. This CDR3 has 15 residues. CDR1 and CDR2 from the germline V gene are SGDLS and YYNGEE. Trimming took 2 bases from V and 7 from J; bases not matched to a gene: 5. The CDR3 loop is CASSVRGQGVNEQFF. The CDR3 DNA reads TGTGCCAGCAGCGTTCGGGGACAGGGGGTGAATGAGCAGTTCTTC.

The V gene is TRBV2, the J gene TRBJ1-6; D not certain. The CDR3 is 15 residues long. Germline V gene lookup returns CDR1 SNHLY and CDR2 FYNNEI. V lost 6 bases to trimming and J lost 2 bases, with 11 bases between them. CDR3 region: CASRPGIPYNSPLHF. DNA for the CDR3: TGTGCCAGCAGACCAGGAATTCCCTATAATTCACCCCTCCACTTT. The full variable domain, rest sourced from reference TRBV2 and TRBJ1-6, is EPEVTQTPSHQVTQMGQEVILRCVPISNHLYFYWYRQILGQKVEFLVSFYNNEISEKSEIFDDQFSVERPDGSNFTLKIRSTKLEDSAMYFCASRPGIPYNSPLHFGNGTRLTVT.

CDR3 sequence (DNA): TGTGCCAGCAGCTTGGCAGGACTAGCGGGGTCCGGTACGCAGTATTTT. Its translation is CASSLAGLAGSGTQYF. V is TRBV5-4 and J is TRBJ2-3; the match to TRBD2 covers 12 bases. Trimming removed 0 bases from V and 8 bases from J; junction bases left unmatched: 7. Germline V gene sequence: CDR1 SGHNT, CDR2 YYREEE (reference sequence). This CDR3 has 16 residues.

V is TRBV6-1 and J is TRBJ1-3; no definite D call. Germline-derived CDR1 and CDR2 are MNHNS and SASEGT. Trimming pared 0 bases from V and 2 bases from J, leaving 2 bases between. This CDR3 contains 13 residues. Here the CDR3 reads CASSEAAGNTIYF. In DNA form, the CDR3 reads TGTGCCAGCAGTGAAGCGGCTGGAAACACCATATATTTT.

V gene TRBV11-2 combines with J gene TRBJ2-7; TRBD1 matches 10 bases. The CDR3 is 16 residues long. Per the germline V gene, CDR1 is SGHAT and CDR2 is FQNNGV. Trimming cost V 2 bases and J 4 bases; bases outside gene matches: 8. The CDR3 region has the DNA TGTGCCAGCAGCTTAATATCCGGGACAGGGGTATACGAGCAGTACTTC. This sequence encodes CASSLISGTGVYEQYF.

The rearrangement joins TRBV5-4 to TRBJ2-3; TRBD2 agrees at 13 bases. The CDR3 runs to 17 residues. V was pared by 1 base and J by 1 base, with 3 bases of the junction left unmatched. Germline V lookup: CDR1 SGHNT, CDR2 YYREEE (reference sequence). CDR3 sequence reads: CASSLRTSGGRTDTQYF. The CDR3 DNA reads TGTGCCAGCAGCTTGCGGACTAGCGGGGGACGCACAGATACGCAGTATTTT.

The chain employs TRBV5-4 and TRBJ2-1; 15 nucleotides align to TRBD2. The germline gives CDR1 SGHNT, CDR2 YYREEE (reference sequence). CDR3 size: 14 residues. J lost 13 bases, V lost 4 bases, and 6 bases had no gene match. The CDR3 region is CASSRTSGGERQFF. The CDR3 DNA reads as TGTGCCAGCAGCCGGACTAGCGGGGGGGAACGACAGTTCTTC.

V is TRBV5-1 and J is TRBJ1-2; D is ambiguous. V was pared by 0 bases and J by 4 bases, with 13 bases between. Germline CDR1 SGHRS, CDR2 YFSETQ. The CDR3 length is 15 residues. The DNA of the CDR3 is TGCGCCAGCAGCTTGGGAGATGGGCCCTTCTATGGCTACACCTTC. The encoded protein is CASSLGDGPFYGYTF.

This sequence joins TRBV5-1 and TRBJ1-2; 7 positions match TRBD1. With 4 bases clipped from V and 6 bases from J, the junction kept 12 bases outside the gene matches. The CDR3 totals 15 residues. Germline CDR1 and CDR2: SGHRS and YFSETQ. CDR3 protein: CASSQGQSATDGYTF. For the CDR3, the DNA is TGCGCCAGCAGCCAGGGACAGTCCGCTACGGATGGCTACACCTTC.

CDR3 DNA: TGCGCCAGCAGCCGAGGACAGGCCTCGGGCACCGGGGAGCTGTTTTTT. It yields the protein CASSRGQASGTGELFF. This chain links TRBV5-1 with TRBJ2-2; 7 nucleotides match TRBD1. Germline V gene data show CDR1 as SGHRS and CDR2 as YFSETQ. The junction had 10 bases not matched to a gene; V was cut back by 4 bases and J by 4 bases. The CDR3 runs to 16 residues.

Note on this clone: The same CDR3 can be traced to other DNA sequences in this sample. V usage is TRBV5-4 and J usage is TRBJ2-5, with D maybe TRBD2 (6 bases). Germline V CDR1 and CDR2: SGHNT, YYREEE (reference sequence). Trimming removed 0 bases from V and 5 bases from J, with 11 bases in between. The CDR3 covers 14 residues. The CDR3 spells CASSLELATETQYF. The DNA of the CDR3 is TGTGCCAGCAGCTTGGAGCTAGCGACGGAGACCCAGTACTTC.

The rearrangement links TRBV28 to TRBJ1-2; D not certain. With 4 bases removed from V and 4 bases from J, the gap between germline ends came to 7 bases. Germline CDR1 is MDHEN and CDR2 is SYDVKM. The CDR3 is made up of 12 amino acids. DNA for the CDR3: TGTGCCAGCAGTTCCTCCTTCTATGGCTACACCTTC. Amino acids: CASSSSFYGYTF.

This chain uses TRBV5-1 with TRBJ2-7, with 9 bases aligning to TRBD1. Trimming at V came to 4 bases and at J to 2 bases, leaving 4 bases not matched to a gene. Germline CDR1 SGHRS, CDR2 YFSETQ. The CDR3 consists of 14 residues. The CDR3 DNA follows: TGCGCCAGCAGCCTGGGACAGGGACCCTACGAGCAGTACTTC. Its protein product is CASSLGQGPYEQYF.

To note about this clone: The identical CDR3 is also encoded by other nucleotide sequences in the sample. The genes are TRBV6-5 and TRBJ1-4, with TRBD1 identical over 9 bases. V lost 6 bases and J lost 5; bases outside the gene matches: 4. CDR3 length: 14 amino acids. The germline V gene encodes CDR1 MNHEY and CDR2 SVGAGI. CDR3 sequence reads: CASRPGQGNEKLFF. The CDR3 DNA sequence: TGTGCCAGCAGACCGGGACAGGGCAATGAAAAACTGTTTTTT.

CDR3 DNA sequence: TGTGCCAGCTCACCCAGTTGGGGGTACAATTCACCCCTCCACTTT. It encodes CASSPSWGYNSPLHF. This rearrangement joins TRBV18 to TRBJ1-6; D is possibly TRBD1 (5 bases). The CDR3 totals 15 residues. From germline, CDR1 is KGHSH and CDR2 LQKENI. The V and J ends lost 3 bases and 7 bases respectively, with 13 bases between them.

The chain combines TRBV29-1 with TRBJ2-1, with unresolved D. Germline CDR1 and CDR2: SQVTM and ANQGSEA. The CDR3 runs to 14 residues. Between the trimmed V and J ends, which lost 1 base and 5 bases, there was a span of 12 bases. CDR3: CSVEGRSPHNEQFF. CDR3 DNA: TGCAGCGTTGAAGGGAGAAGCCCCCACAATGAGCAGTTCTTC.

CDR3 nucleotide sequence: TGTGCCAGCAGCCTACAGGGGGCGCTTTCGGATACGCAGTATTTT. Translated: CASSLQGALSDTQYF. The chain joins TRBV4-2 to TRBJ2-3; 9 bases map to TRBD1. Looked up from germline, CDR1 is LGHNA and CDR2 is YNFKEQ. The junction had 8 bases not matched to a gene; V was cut back by 4 bases and J by 6 bases. The CDR3 runs to 15 residues.

This clone was found once. The gene calls are TRBV4-2 and TRBJ2-2, with 15 bases fitting TRBD2. CDR3 length equals 18 residues. V lost 0 bases and J lost 8; bases outside the gene matches: 7. CDR1 and CDR2 from the germline V gene are LGHNA and YNFKEQ. CDR3 sequence (DNA): TGTGCCAGCAGCCAAGATGGACTAGCGGGAGGGCCGGGGGGGGAGCTGTTTTTT. Amino acids: CASSQDGLAGGPGGELFF.

The CDR3 spells CASSLWGSYSNQPQHF. CDR3 DNA: TGTGCCAGCAGCTTGTGGGGATCCTATAGCAATCAGCCCCAGCATTTT. This rearrangement joins TRBV5-4 to TRBJ1-5; no firm D call. Germline assignment: CDR1 SGHNT and CDR2 YYREEE (reference sequence). This CDR3 comprises 16 residues. The germline V and J ends were trimmed by 1 base and 0 bases, with 11 bases remaining between them.

The chain has TRBV18 and TRBJ2-1, with 7 bases aligning to TRBD1. Germline V gene sequence: CDR1 KGHSH, CDR2 LQKENI. The CDR3 extends over 13 amino acids. After removal of 4 bases from V and 7 bases from J, the junction contained 4 bases not matched to a gene. CDR3 DNA: TGTGCCAGCTCACGGGACAGCGTAAATGAGCAGTTCTTC. Its protein is CASSRDSVNEQFF. Combining the CDR3 with reference TRBV18 and TRBJ2-1 gives the whole variable domain NAGVMQNPRHLVRRRGQEARLRCSPMKGHSHVYWYRQLPEEGLKFMVYLQKENIIDESGMPKERFSAEFPKEGPSILRIQQVVRGDSAAYFCASSRDSVNEQFFGPGTRLTVL.

This rearrangement joins TRBV14 to TRBJ2-1; 8 bases match TRBD2. Unmatched junction bases numbered 7, after V lost 1 base and J lost 5 bases. Germline loops: CDR1 SGHDN, CDR2 FVKESK. This CDR3 contains 16 residues. The CDR3 sequence: CASSQASGTRNNEQFF. For the CDR3, the DNA is TGTGCCAGCAGCCAAGCTTCCGGGACTAGAAACAATGAGCAGTTCTTC.

This clone was observed many times. J is TRBJ1-1 and V is TRBV11-2, with no clear D. CDR3 length equals 13 residues. Germline V lookup: CDR1 SGHAT, CDR2 FQNNGV. Trimming stripped 2 bases from V and 1 base from J, with 5 bases between. Here the CDR3 reads CASSLPTNTEAFF. CDR3 DNA: TGTGCCAGCAGCTTACCCACGAACACTGAAGCTTTCTTT.